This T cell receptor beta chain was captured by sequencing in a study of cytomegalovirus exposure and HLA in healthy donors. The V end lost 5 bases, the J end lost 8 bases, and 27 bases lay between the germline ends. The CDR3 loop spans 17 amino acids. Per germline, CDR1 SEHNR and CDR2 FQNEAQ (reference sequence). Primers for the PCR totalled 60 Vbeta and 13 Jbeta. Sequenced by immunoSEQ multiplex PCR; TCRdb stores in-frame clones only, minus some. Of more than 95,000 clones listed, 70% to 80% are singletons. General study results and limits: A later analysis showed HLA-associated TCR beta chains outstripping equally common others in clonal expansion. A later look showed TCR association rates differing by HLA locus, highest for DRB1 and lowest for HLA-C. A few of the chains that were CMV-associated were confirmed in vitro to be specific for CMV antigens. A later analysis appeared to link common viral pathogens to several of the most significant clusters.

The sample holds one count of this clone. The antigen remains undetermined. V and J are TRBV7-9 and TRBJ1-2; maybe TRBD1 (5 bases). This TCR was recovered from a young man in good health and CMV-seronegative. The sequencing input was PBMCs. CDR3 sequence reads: CASSRALLPATGGGYTF. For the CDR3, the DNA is TGTGCCAGCAGCCGAGCGCTGTTACCGGCCACCGGGGGAGGCTACACCTTC.